The 16 T cell receptor beta chains given below trace back to one sample, sequenced in a study of regulatory T cells in long-lasting Graves disease (dated by TCRdb to about 2021). The sample's time point, from its label and the paper: newly diagnosed GD, antithyroid drugs for less than 3 months. For both TCR sequencing and RNA sequencing, RNA was extracted from PBMCs in TRIzol. Preparation of the library involved multiplex PCR. TCRdb names Illumina HiSeq 4000 as the instrument used. iRepertoire HTBI primers and Arm-PCR amplification of CDR3 regions were used to construct TCR beta libraries. TCRdb took the public reads, trimmed them with fastp at Q25, ran MiXCR for clone calling and kept in-frame beta chains. Each entry is one CDR3 protein sequence, shown with its most common DNA and genes. For this sample the table gives hundreds of thousands of distinct CDR3 sequences, of which around 15% were detected only once. The leading ten clones occupy around 12% of the sample.

These data also featured in a second study, about T cells in Graves' hyperthyroidism and ophthalmopathy.

Sequenced here: peripheral blood mononuclear cells (PBMCs), sampled at new diagnosis, from a patient treated with antithyroid drugs. All receptors derive from a man between 18 and 29 years old with Graves disease. Donor details come from another sample of the same person, matched by shared clones.

This clonotype was seen a few times. The chain recombines TRBV15 with TRBJ2-7; 7 bases match TRBD1. The CDR3 loop spans 15 amino acids. V was clipped by 5 bases and J by 0 bases; unmatched bases: 7. CDR1 LNHNV and CDR2 YYDKDF come from the germline V gene (reference sequence). CDR3 loop: CATSFKTGSSYEQYF. In nucleotides, the CDR3 is TGTGCCACCAGCTTTAAGACAGGGAGCTCCTACGAGCAGTACTTC.

This clonotype has a handful of counts. The V call is TRBV9, the J call TRBJ2-1; D remains ambiguous. Germline assignment: CDR1 SGDLS and CDR2 YYNGEE. With 7 bases removed from V and 1 base from J, the gap between germline ends came to 9 bases. The CDR3 covers 13 residues. This CDR3 reads CASAARSYNEQFF. CDR3 coding DNA: TGTGCCAGCGCCGCGAGGTCCTACAATGAGCAGTTCTTC.

This clonotype appeared many times. V gene TRBV27 combines with J gene TRBJ2-1; 10 nucleotides align to TRBD2. Germline V CDR1 and CDR2: MNHEY, SMNVEV (reference sequence). Trimming removed 3 bases from V and 0 bases from J; junction bases left unmatched: 8. The CDR3 runs 18 residues. The CDR3 DNA reads TGTGCCAGCAGTTTGCTCAGCGGGAGGGATAGCTCCTACAATGAGCAGTTCTTC. It yields the protein CASSLLSGRDSSYNEQFF.

This clonotype appeared many times. This chain joins TRBV28 and TRBJ2-4; the D gene is possibly TRBD1 (5 bases). Germline V gene sequence: CDR1 MDHEN, CDR2 SYDVKM. The CDR3 runs to 15 residues. Deletions cut 6 bases from V and 6 bases from J, with 18 bases between. For the CDR3, the DNA is TGTGCCAGCAGACCCGTCAGCAGGGCGCGAAACATTCAGTACTTC. As protein: CASRPVSRARNIQYF.

This clonotype was counted many times. V and J are TRBV5-1 and TRBJ2-3, with D unclear. The V gene's germline CDR1 is SGHRS and CDR2 YFSETQ. There are 14 residues in the CDR3. Trimming pared 0 bases from V and 6 bases from J, leaving 11 bases between. CDR3 sequence: CASSLAWTPDTQYF. CDR3 in DNA: TGCGCCAGCAGCTTGGCCTGGACGCCTGATACGCAGTATTTT.

This clonotype was counted many times. V is TRBV11-2 and J is TRBJ2-3, with no clear D. In germline, CDR1 is SGHAT, CDR2 FQNNGV. Deletions cut 5 bases from V and 7 bases from J, with 13 bases between. The CDR3 totals 13 residues. The CDR3 nucleotides read TGTGCCAGCAGCCCAGACGTCCGCAATACGCAGTATTTT. This encodes CASSPDVRNTQYF.

This clonotype was seen ten or more times. The CDR3 coding sequence is TGTGCCAGCAGCAGAACCGGGGGGGGAAACACTGAAGCTTTCTTT. The encoded protein is CASSRTGGGNTEAFF. The rearrangement links TRBV7-9 to TRBJ1-1; D may be TRBD1 (5 bases). V dropped 5 bases and J dropped 2 bases, with 15 bases sitting between them. The CDR3 runs 15 residues. Per germline, CDR1 SEHNR and CDR2 FQNEAQ (reference sequence).

In this sample, this clonotype turned up many times. The V and J genes are TRBV12-3 or TRBV12-4 and TRBJ1-1; TRBD1 aligns across 8 bases. J was trimmed by 0 bases and V by 3 bases; bases with no gene match: 6. The CDR3 consists of 16 residues. The CDR3 bases are TGTGCCAGCAGTTTCCGGGACAGGCCTATGAACACTGAAGCTTTCTTT. It translates to CASSFRDRPMNTEAFF.

There are a few counts of this clonotype. The chain is built from TRBV27 and TRBJ1-4, with D possibly being TRBD1 (5 bases). This CDR3 is built from 13 residues. Trimming left V 1 base short and J 7 bases short, with 7 bases between. CDR1 is MNHEY and CDR2 is SMNVEV in the germline V gene (reference sequence). The DNA of the CDR3 is TGTGCCAGCAGTTTATTTAGGGGTGAAAAACTGTTTTTT. Translation: CASSLFRGEKLFF.

The rearrangement joins TRBV5-4 to TRBJ2-3, with 14 nucleotides matching TRBD2. The junction had 5 bases not matched to a gene; V was cut back by 5 bases and J by 3 bases. The CDR3 has 16 amino acids. Germline loops: CDR1 SGHNT, CDR2 YYREEE (reference sequence). The CDR3 loop is CASRGTSGSRTDTQYF. CDR3 nucleotides: TGTGCCAGCAGAGGGACTAGCGGGAGCAGGACAGATACGCAGTATTTT.

This clonotype came up a few times. CDR3 DNA: TGTGCCAGCAGCCGGACAGGCCCTGGAAACACCATATATTTT. As protein: CASSRTGPGNTIYF. The rearrangement links TRBV3-1 to TRBJ1-3, with TRBD1 identical over 7 bases. CDR1 LGHDT and CDR2 YNNKEL come from the germline V gene (reference sequence). The CDR3 has 14 amino acids. V was pared by 4 bases and J by 2 bases, with 2 bases of the junction left unmatched.

The CDR3 DNA reads as TGCAGTGCTAGAGCTCGGGGGGCTAGCGGCACAGATACGCAGTATTTT. The encoded protein is CSARARGASGTDTQYF. The chain couples TRBV20-1 to TRBJ2-3; tentatively, D is TRBD2 (7 bases). CDR3 size: 16 residues. V was trimmed by 1 base and J by 1 base, leaving 15 bases between them. Germline V gives CDR1 DFQATT, CDR2 SNEGSKA (reference sequence).

The chain employs TRBV9 and TRBJ2-5, with D tentatively TRBD2 (6 bases). The CDR3 has 16 amino acids. Trimming left V 0 bases short and J 1 base short, with 13 bases between. CDR1 and CDR2 (germline): SGDLS, YYNGEE. CDR3 bases: TGTGCCAGCAGCGTAGGAGGGTGGGGAGGCCAAGAGACCCAGTACTTC. Its translation: CASSVGGWGGQETQYF.

The rearrangement joins TRBV29-1 to TRBJ1-1; possibly TRBD1 for D (5 bases). Per germline, CDR1 SQVTM and CDR2 ANQGSEA. The CDR3 is made up of 13 amino acids. Between the trimmed V and J ends, which lost 3 bases and 0 bases, there was a span of 8 bases. CDR3 amino acids: CSVEGGVNTEAFF. The DNA for the CDR3 is TGCAGCGTTGAGGGGGGAGTGAACACTGAAGCTTTCTTT.

The sample holds a few counts of this clonotype. The genes are TRBV11-2 and TRBJ2-1; 8 bases fit TRBD2. CDR3 length: 14 residues. Germline V lookup: CDR1 SGHAT, CDR2 FQNNGV. The V gene end was trimmed by 5 bases and the J gene end by 4 bases; junction bases not matched to a gene: 4. CDR3 amino acids: CASSRLAKYNEQFF. CDR3 sequence (DNA): TGTGCCAGCAGCCGACTAGCGAAATACAATGAGCAGTTCTTC. The complete variable domain, with remaining parts taken from reference TRBV11-2 and TRBJ2-1, reads EAGVAQSPRYKIIEKRQSVAFWCNPISGHATLYWYQQILGQGPKLLIQFQNNGVVDDSQLPKDRFSAERLKGVDSTLKIQPAKLEDSAVYLCASSRLAKYNEQFFGPGTRLTVL.

This clonotype was counted only a few times. The chain uses TRBV10-3 and TRBJ2-7; 9 bases are shared with TRBD1. Germline V CDR1 and CDR2: ENHRY, SYGVKD. V trimming: 6 bases; J trimming: 6 bases; junction bases outside the gene matches: 12. This CDR3 has 15 residues. The DNA of the CDR3 is TGTGCCATCAGGAGCGGGACAGGGTGGGGTGGCGAGCAGTACTTC. Protein: CAIRSGTGWGGEQYF.